These 15 T cell receptor beta chains were all obtained from the same sample, sequenced in a study of cytomegalovirus exposure and HLA in healthy donors. The study ran its PCR with 60 Vbeta and 13 Jbeta primers. Sequencing was performed with immunoSEQ multiplex PCR; in TCRdb, only in-frame clones are kept and a portion is missing. The table has some 150,000 clones, roughly 80% seen once. Sequenced sample: PBMCs. These receptors originate from a female donor in good health and CMV-seronegative.

The rearrangement uses TRBV7-3 and TRBJ2-1; a possible D gene is TRBD1 (6 bases). The germline CDR1 and CDR2 sequences are SGHTA and FQGTGA. The CDR3 has 12 amino acids. V dropped 5 bases and J dropped 9 bases, with 11 bases sitting between them. In DNA, the CDR3 is TGTGCCAGCAGCCAACAGGGCGGTGAGCAGTTCTTC. It encodes CASSQQGGEQFF. The full variable domain, rest sourced from reference TRBV7-3 and TRBJ2-1, is GAGVSQTPSNKVTEKGKYVELRCDPISGHTALYWYRQSLGQGPEFLIYFQGTGAADDSGLPNDRFFAVRPEGSVSTLKIQRTERGDSAVYLCASSQQGGEQFFGPGTRLTVL.

Concerning this clone: Other DNA sequences in the sample encode the same CDR3. The genes are TRBV4-1 and TRBJ2-3, with TRBD1 as a possible D gene (6 bases). CDR1 and CDR2 from the germline V gene are MGHRA and YSYEKL. Trimming took off 0 bases at V and 3 bases at J, with 10 bases between the two ends. The CDR3 length is 15 residues. The CDR3 DNA reads as TGCGCCAGCAGCCAAGAAATCAGGGGAACAGATACGCAGTATTTT. It is translated as CASSQEIRGTDTQYF.

The V call is TRBV10-3, the J call TRBJ2-1; 9 bases align to TRBD2. CDR3 size: 16 residues. Germline trimming cut 4 bases from V and 4 bases from J; bases unmatched to any gene: 8. In germline, CDR1 is ENHRY, CDR2 SYGVKD. The CDR3 DNA sequence: TGTGCCATCAGTGGTAGCGGGGGAGCACAATACAATGAGCAGTTCTTC. Its protein is CAISGSGGAQYNEQFF.

V gene TRBV9 combines with J gene TRBJ2-5; 7 positions agree with TRBD2. The V and J ends lost 2 bases and 2 bases, in that order; junction bases with no gene match: 3. This CDR3 comprises 14 residues. Germline assignment: CDR1 SGDLS and CDR2 YYNGEE. The CDR3 DNA sequence: TGTGCCAGCAGCGTGAGCGGGGCACAAGAGACCCAGTACTTC. This sequence encodes CASSVSGAQETQYF.

The rearrangement joins TRBV7-2 to TRBJ2-3; TRBD2 agrees at 8 bases. The junction had 9 bases not matched to a gene; V was cut back by 5 bases and J by 2 bases. The CDR3 sequence is 16 residues long. Germline CDR1 SGHTA, CDR2 FQGNSA. CDR3 region: CASSPLSGGLTDTQYF. The CDR3 DNA sequence: TGTGCCAGCAGCCCCCTAAGCGGGGGCCTCACAGATACGCAGTATTTT. Looking up the rest from reference TRBV7-2 and TRBJ2-3 gives the full variable domain: GAGVSQSPSNKVTEKGKDVELRCDPISGHTALYWYRQSLGQGLEFLIYFQGNSAPDKSGLPSDRFSAERTGGSVSTLTIQRTQQEDSAVYLCASSPLSGGLTDTQYFGPGTRLTVL.

The CDR3 nucleotides read TGTGCCTGGACTCCCACAGGGCACCACAATGAGCAGTTCTTC. Translated, it gives CAWTPTGHHNEQFF. V gene TRBV30 combines with J gene TRBJ2-1; tentative D call: TRBD1 (6 bases). V was clipped by 4 bases and J by 5 bases, with 15 bases between them. Germline CDR1 GTSNPN, CDR2 SVGIG (reference sequence). The CDR3 is 14 residues long.

This clone has a single count. The CDR3 spells CASSLLPNDRWYYSPLHF. The CDR3 coding sequence is TGCGCCAGCAGCTTGCTCCCTAACGACAGATGGTATTATTCACCCCTCCACTTT. The V gene is TRBV5-1, the J gene TRBJ1-6, with D possibly TRBD1 on 5 matching bases. This CDR3 is built from 18 residues. Germline V gene data show CDR1 as SGHRS and CDR2 as YFSETQ. The ends were cut back, 1 base at V and 8 bases at J, with 22 bases in the middle.

The chain uses TRBV4-2 and TRBJ2-6; 7 nucleotides align to TRBD1. Germline CDR1 and CDR2: LGHNA and YNFKEQ. The CDR3 sequence is 18 residues long. V shed 0 bases, J shed 0 bases, and the junction held 5 bases outside the gene matches. CDR3 DNA: TGTGCCAGCAGCCAAGACGAGACAGGGAGCTCTGGGGCCAACGTCCTGACTTTC. It codes for CASSQDETGSSGANVLTF.

The rearrangement links TRBV7-3 to TRBJ2-1; 7 positions agree with TRBD2. Germline values: CDR1 SGHTA, CDR2 FQGTGA. V lost 2 bases to trimming and J lost 4 bases; unmatched junction nucleotides: 5. This CDR3 contains 15 residues. This CDR3 is CASSLGAGVYNEQFF. CDR3 nucleotides: TGTGCCAGCAGCTTAGGTGCGGGGGTTTACAATGAGCAGTTCTTC.

The V and J genes are TRBV30 and TRBJ1-2; 8 nucleotides align to TRBD1. This CDR3 comprises 13 residues. Germline V gene data show CDR1 as GTSNPN and CDR2 as SVGIG (reference sequence). The CDR3 DNA follows: TGTGCTTCTGGAAGAGGAACAGGGGGGGGCTACACCTTC. Translated: CASGRGTGGGYTF.

The V and J genes are TRBV6-5 and TRBJ1-2; D ambiguous. The CDR3 runs to 15 residues. CDR1 and CDR2 from the germline V gene are MNHEY and SVGAGI. Trimming shortened V by 7 bases and J by 2 bases, and 17 bases separated the two germline ends. CDR3 residues: CASISGLASNYGYTF. The CDR3 nucleotides read TGTGCCAGCATCTCAGGCTTGGCCTCGAACTATGGCTACACCTTC.

The V and J genes are TRBV19 and TRBJ2-1, with TRBD2 matching 7 bases. This CDR3 comprises 15 residues. V was clipped by 3 bases and J by 5 bases; unmatched bases: 7. Germline V CDR1 and CDR2: LNHDA, SQIVND (reference sequence). DNA of the CDR3: TGTGCCAGTAGTATCCGGGACTATTTAGACAATGAGCAGTTCTTC. It translates to CASSIRDYLDNEQFF.

This rearrangement joins TRBV10-3 to TRBJ2-7; D is undetermined. Germline CDR1 and CDR2: ENHRY and SYGVKD. Deletions cut 3 bases from V and 3 bases from J, with 21 bases between. The CDR3 is 17 amino acids. This chain's CDR3 is CAISERAGKAGDYEQYF. The CDR3 coding sequence is TGTGCCATCAGTGAAAGAGCAGGTAAGGCAGGTGACTACGAGCAGTACTTC.

On this clone: One junction end disagrees with the germline gene, perhaps due to a read error. This rearrangement joins TRBV7-7 to TRBJ2-1, with D perhaps TRBD2 (5 bases). Germline V gene lookup returns CDR1 SSHAT and CDR2 FNYEAQ (reference sequence). This CDR3 contains 15 residues. In nucleotides, the CDR3 is TGTGCTAGCAGCTTCCTCGGCCGGGAAAACAATGAGCAGTTCTTC. The encoded protein is CASSFLGRENNEQFF. The full variable domain, completed using reference TRBV7-7 and TRBJ2-1, is GAGVSQSPRYKVTKRGQDVTLRCDPISSHATLYWYQQALGQGPEFLTYFNYEAQPDKSGLPSDRFSAERPEGSISTLTIQRTEQRDSAMYRCASSFLGRENNEQFFGPGTRLTVL.

There are a few counts of this clone. J is TRBJ2-2 and V is TRBV27; D may be TRBD1 (5 bases). The V gene's germline CDR1 is MNHEY and CDR2 SMNVEV (reference sequence). Trimming left V 3 bases short and J 3 bases short, with 11 bases between. This CDR3 contains 15 residues. The chain's CDR3 is CASSFVGHDTGELFF. The CDR3 DNA sequence: TGTGCCAGCAGTTTTGTTGGACATGACACCGGGGAGCTGTTTTTT.